These T cell receptor beta chains were read from a single sample in a study of early T cells in non-severe SARS-CoV-2 infection. TCRdb itself ran the 5' RACE reads through MiXCR, one entry per CDR3 protein. Here the sample spans some 90,000 distinct CDR3 sequences, approximately 15% being singletons. Material for sequencing was whole blood. Receptors originate from an adult who was a healthcare worker with PCR-confirmed SARS-CoV-2 infection or an uninfected control (not recorded which). Both conserved end residues are part of each CDR3. The order of the fields is clone size, J gene, D gene, V gene, CDR3 DNA, CDR3 protein. A D gene is named only where the DNA matches it firmly. The size entry is marked missing in some rows and otherwise reads once, few, many or a size class.

few,TRBJ1-1,-,TRBV28,TGTGCCAGCAGCGAGTTACGCACTGAAGCTTTCTTT,CASSELRTEAFF
many,TRBJ2-1,TRBD2,TRBV24-1,TGTGCCACCAGCGCGGGGGGACTAGCGGGAGATCAATCCTACAATGAGCAGTTCTTC,CATSAGGLAGDQSYNEQFF
-,TRBJ2-1,TRBD1,TRBV28,TGTGCCAGCAGGGGACAGGGGGCGCTTAGAAATGAGCAGTTCTTC,CASRGQGALRNEQFF
-,TRBJ2-1,-,TRBV7-9,TGTGCCAGCAGCTTCCGGGAGCCCCACAATGAGCAGTTCTTC,CASSFREPHNEQFF
few,TRBJ1-3,-,TRBV4-1,TGCGCCAGCAGCCAAAGTATACGGAGCTCTGGAAACACCATATATTTT,CASSQSIRSSGNTIYF
-,TRBJ2-7,TRBD1,TRBV28,TGTGCCAGCAGTTTTCCTGGACAGGCCGACGAGCAGTACTTC,CASSFPGQADEQYF
many,TRBJ1-1,-,TRBV7-9,TGTGCCAGCAGCCCCCGGTGGGGCGAAGCTTTCTTT,CASSPRWGEAFF
-,TRBJ2-3,-,TRBV29-1,TGCAGCGTTGAACGAAATAGCGGAGGCACAGATACGCAGTATTTT,CSVERNSGGTDTQYF
few,TRBJ2-1,-,TRBV11-2,TGTGCCAGCAGCCCCCGTGGGGAAGAGCAGTTCTTC,CASSPRGEEQFF
-,TRBJ2-1,TRBD2,TRBV4-1,TGCGCCAGCAGCCAAAGGGCTGCTAGCGGGAGCTTCGGGGAGCAGTTCTTC,CASSQRAASGSFGEQFF
-,TRBJ2-1,TRBD2,TRBV7-3,TGTGCCAGCAGCCCCGGGGGGCTAGCGGGCAATGAGCAGTTCTTC,CASSPGGLAGNEQFF
-,TRBJ1-6,TRBD1,TRBV4-3,TGCGCCAGCAGCCAAGATCCCTTGCAGACAGGGAAAGGGAATTCACCCCTCCACTTT,CASSQDPLQTGKGNSPLHF
many,TRBJ2-1,TRBD2,TRBV5-1,TGCGCCAGCAGCTTGGACAGACTAGCGGGAAATGAGCAGTTCTTC,CASSLDRLAGNEQFF
-,TRBJ2-3,-,TRBV18,TGTGCCAGCTCCCGTCTGACTGGACCCAGGCTTGGAGATACGCAGTATTTT,CASSRLTGPRLGDTQYF
few,TRBJ1-2,TRBD1,TRBV5-1,TGCGCCAGCAGACATGAACGGGACAGCTACCCATACACCTTC,CASRHERDSYPYTF
-,TRBJ1-6,-,TRBV18,TGTGCCAGCTCACCGGACGGGGGTAATTCACCCCTCCACTTT,CASSPDGGNSPLHF
-,TRBJ2-2,-,TRBV5-1,TGCGCCAGCAGCTTGGGTCCCGCGAACACCGGGGAGCTGTTTTTT,CASSLGPANTGELFF
-,TRBJ2-1,-,TRBV5-4,TGTGCCAGCAGCTCCAGACTAGTGGGAGATGAGCAGTTCTTC,CASSSRLVGDEQFF
-,TRBJ2-3,TRBD2,TRBV4-2,TGTGCCAGCAGCCAAGATCTAGCGGGAGGCACAGATACGCAGTATTTT,CASSQDLAGGTDTQYF
few,TRBJ2-6,TRBD1,TRBV29-1,TGCAGCGTGGGGGATGACAGGGGCGCTTCTGGGGCCAACGTCCTGACTTTC,CSVGDDRGASGANVLTF
few,TRBJ2-1,-,TRBV27,TGTGCCAGCAGACCCGGAAACCAGGATGAGCAGTTCTTC,CASRPGNQDEQFF
-,TRBJ2-7,TRBD2,TRBV10-3,TGTGCCATCAGTGACCCTACCGGGACTAGCGGGAGTGGGCAGTACTTC,CAISDPTGTSGSGQYF
-,TRBJ1-2,-,TRBV6-1,TGTGCCAGCAGTGAATTGGACACATCTAACTATGGCTACACCTTC,CASSELDTSNYGYTF
-,TRBJ2-2,TRBD2,TRBV12-3/TRBV12-4,TGTGCCAGCAGTTTTTCCCTAGCGGGAGTATCGGGGGAGCTGTTTTTT,CASSFSLAGVSGELFF
few,TRBJ2-7,TRBD1,TRBV6-5,TGTGCCAGCAGGCGTACCGGGACAGGGTACGAGCAGTACTTC,CASRRTGTGYEQYF
few,TRBJ2-2,TRBD2,TRBV9,TGTGCCAGCAGCCCCGGGGGGGACACCGGGGAGCTGTTTTTT,CASSPGGDTGELFF
few,TRBJ2-7,TRBD1,TRBV9,TGTGCCAGCAGCGTTGACGACAGGGGGCCTCAGGAGCAGTACTTC,CASSVDDRGPQEQYF
-,TRBJ2-1,TRBD2,TRBV28,TGTGCCAGCAGTGGAGCGGGAGGAACCTACAATGAGCAGTTCTTC,CASSGAGGTYNEQFF
-,TRBJ2-3,-,TRBV12-3/TRBV12-4,TGTGCCAGCAGTTTATTCCGGGGTGGAGATACGCAGTATTTT,CASSLFRGGDTQYF
many,TRBJ2-7,TRBD2,TRBV20-1,TGCAGTGCGTCGGGGCGGGAGGCCTACGAGCAGTACTTC,CSASGREAYEQYF
-,TRBJ2-1,-,TRBV18,TGTGCCAGCTCCGCCCTGGAAACTGAGCAGTTCTTC,CASSALETEQFF
-,TRBJ2-7,TRBD1,TRBV5-1,TGCGCCAGCAGCGCCCGGACAGGGGGCGGAATCTACGAGCAGTACTTC,CASSARTGGGIYEQYF
-,TRBJ2-1,-,TRBV7-2,TGTGCCAGCAGCTCCCAAGTCAACAATGAGCAGTTCTTC,CASSSQVNNEQFF
few,TRBJ2-1,-,TRBV18,TGTGCCAGCTCTCCTGAGGGCGGGCTTACATACAATGAGCAGTTCTTC,CASSPEGGLTYNEQFF
few,TRBJ2-1,-,TRBV6-2/TRBV6-3,TGTGCCAGCAGTTACAAGGACAATGAGCAGTTCTTC,CASSYKDNEQFF
few,TRBJ2-2,-,TRBV19,TGTGCCAGTAGTATAGGCGGGACGAACACCGGGGAGCTGTTTTTT,CASSIGGTNTGELFF
-,TRBJ1-5,-,TRBV5-5,TGTGCCAGCAGCTTTTCGGATCGCAATCAGCCCCAGCATTTT,CASSFSDRNQPQHF
-,TRBJ1-4,-,TRBV20-1,TGCAGTGCTAGTTCCGGGAGTAATGAAAAACTGTTTTTT,CSASSGSNEKLFF
-,TRBJ2-7,-,TRBV27,TGTGCCAGCAGCGCCCCGGGGAGCTCCTACGAGCAGTACTTC,CASSAPGSSYEQYF
-,TRBJ1-2,TRBD1,TRBV10-3,TGTGCCATCAGTGAGACAGACAGGGGAGGCGATGGCTACACCTTC,CAISETDRGGDGYTF
few,TRBJ2-7,-,TRBV28,TGTGCCAGCGGGGACGGACCCTACGAGCAGTACTTC,CASGDGPYEQYF
few,TRBJ2-7,-,TRBV7-2,TGTGCCAGCAGCTTGTGGAGTACCTTGTCCTACGAGCAGTACTTC,CASSLWSTLSYEQYF
few,TRBJ2-7,-,TRBV25-1,TGTGCCAGCAGTGTATCTAGGGATTTTGAGCAGTACTTC,CASSVSRDFEQYF
few,TRBJ2-3,TRBD2,TRBV29-1,TGCAGCGTTAATAGCGGACGGGGGGCAGATACGCAGTATTTT,CSVNSGRGADTQYF
many,TRBJ1-2,TRBD1,TRBV4-3,TGCGCCAGCAGCCCCAGTACACAGGGGATGTACTATGGCTACACCTTC,CASSPSTQGMYYGYTF
-,TRBJ2-4,-,TRBV29-1,TGCAGCGTTGTGACGCGGTGGAAAAACATTCAGTACTTC,CSVVTRWKNIQYF
-,TRBJ2-1,-,TRBV29-1,TGCAGCCTCTTTGAGGGGCAGCCCTACAATGAGCAGTTCTTC,CSLFEGQPYNEQFF
-,TRBJ2-7,-,TRBV20-1,TGCAGTGCTAGAGTAACCGGGAGAATGTACGAGCAGTACTTC,CSARVTGRMYEQYF
-,TRBJ2-1,TRBD2,TRBV4-2,TGTGCCAGCAGCCAAGCGGGTAGCGGGAGAAATGAGCAGTTCTTC,CASSQAGSGRNEQFF
few,TRBJ2-7,-,TRBV20-1,TGCAGTGCTAGTAACGAGAACGAGCAGTACTTC,CSASNENEQYF